A selection of T cell receptor beta chains follows, all from one sample in a study of human T cells and chemical hapten exposure. TCRdb recomputed calls from the RACE reads with MiXCR, one row per CDR3 protein. Of approximately 74,000 distinct CDR3 sequences listed, 32% are singletons. Sequencing was performed on whole blood, taken in connection with sensitization to the hapten diphenylcyclopropenone (DPC). All receptors derive from a man between 35 and 55 years old with alopecia areata. Some clones in this sample may be carry-over from other donors' samples. Each CDR3 is given with its conserved first and last residue. Each record gives: clone size, V gene, D gene, J gene, CDR3 DNA, CDR3 protein. A D gene is named only where the DNA matches it firmly. Some rows mark clone size as missing; the rest say once, few, many or name a class of expanded clone.

clone_size: -
v_call: TRBV9
d_call: -
j_call: TRBJ2-7
cdr3_nt: TGTGCCAGCAGCCCGACGGACAGCCTTGAGCAGTACTTC
cdr3_aa: CASSPTDSLEQYF

clone_size: -
v_call: TRBV6-2/TRBV6-3
d_call: -
j_call: TRBJ1-5
cdr3_nt: TGTGCCAGCAGTTACAAGGCAGGGAGTCAGCCCCAGCATTTT
cdr3_aa: CASSYKAGSQPQHF

clone_size: many
v_call: TRBV6-6
d_call: -
j_call: TRBJ2-1
cdr3_nt: TGTGCCAGCAGTTACGAGTCGCCCAAAGCCAATGAGCAGTTCTTC
cdr3_aa: CASSYESPKANEQFF

clone_size: -
v_call: TRBV25-1
d_call: TRBD1
j_call: TRBJ2-7
cdr3_nt: TGTGCCAGCAGCGGGACAGGCTACGAGCAGTACTTC
cdr3_aa: CASSGTGYEQYF

clone_size: -
v_call: TRBV5-1
d_call: -
j_call: TRBJ1-1
cdr3_nt: TGCGCCAGCAGCCGGGGGCCAAGGGAAGGGAGCACTGAAGCTTTCTTT
cdr3_aa: CASSRGPREGSTEAFF

clone_size: -
v_call: TRBV7-8
d_call: -
j_call: TRBJ2-7
cdr3_nt: TGTGCCAGCAGCTTAGTGGCCAGGGGTAACTACGAGCAGTACTTC
cdr3_aa: CASSLVARGNYEQYF

clone_size: few
v_call: TRBV7-8
d_call: -
j_call: TRBJ1-5
cdr3_nt: TGTGCCAGCAGCTTAGGCTGGGAGTTCCAGCCCCAGCATTTT
cdr3_aa: CASSLGWEFQPQHF

clone_size: -
v_call: TRBV7-9
d_call: -
j_call: TRBJ1-3
cdr3_nt: TGTGCCAGCAGCTTAAAACAGGGATTGGCTGGAAACACCATATATTTT
cdr3_aa: CASSLKQGLAGNTIYF

clone_size: -
v_call: TRBV20-1
d_call: -
j_call: TRBJ1-1
cdr3_nt: TGCAGGCGGGGGGGGAACACTGAAGCTTTCTTT
cdr3_aa: CRRGGNTEAFF

clone_size: -
v_call: TRBV10-3
d_call: TRBD1
j_call: TRBJ2-7
cdr3_nt: TGTGCCATTGGCGGGGGACAGGGACCCTACGAGCAGTACTTC
cdr3_aa: CAIGGGQGPYEQYF

clone_size: few
v_call: TRBV6-5
d_call: -
j_call: TRBJ1-5
cdr3_nt: TGTGCCAGTGCGAAGGGGCTCTATAGCAATCAGCCCCAGCATTTT
cdr3_aa: CASAKGLYSNQPQHF

clone_size: -
v_call: TRBV29-1
d_call: TRBD1
j_call: TRBJ2-3
cdr3_nt: TGCAGCGTTTCAACAGGGGGCGCGACAGATACGCAGTATTTT
cdr3_aa: CSVSTGGATDTQYF

clone_size: -
v_call: TRBV12-3/TRBV12-4
d_call: -
j_call: TRBJ2-1
cdr3_nt: TGTGCCAGCACCGGGACACTACCCTACAATGAGCAGTTCTTC
cdr3_aa: CASTGTLPYNEQFF

clone_size: -
v_call: TRBV27
d_call: -
j_call: TRBJ1-5
cdr3_nt: TGTGCCAGCAGTGTGACAGGTTATGATAGCAATCAGCCCCAGCATTTT
cdr3_aa: CASSVTGYDSNQPQHF

clone_size: few
v_call: TRBV18
d_call: TRBD2
j_call: TRBJ2-1
cdr3_nt: TGTGCCAGCTCACCACAGGCTAGCGGGAATGAGCAGTTCTTC
cdr3_aa: CASSPQASGNEQFF

clone_size: -
v_call: TRBV7-2
d_call: TRBD1
j_call: TRBJ1-1
cdr3_nt: TGTGCCAGCAGCTTAGCGCGGGACAGCAACACTGAAGCTTTCTTT
cdr3_aa: CASSLARDSNTEAFF

clone_size: few
v_call: TRBV15
d_call: TRBD2
j_call: TRBJ2-1
cdr3_nt: TGTGCCACCAGCAGAAGGGGACTAGCGGGAGTTGCCAATGAGCAGTTCTTC
cdr3_aa: CATSRRGLAGVANEQFF

clone_size: -
v_call: TRBV7-9
d_call: -
j_call: TRBJ1-1
cdr3_nt: TGTGCCAGCAGCTTATTGGCAGGACACACTGAAACTTTCTTT
cdr3_aa: CASSLLAGHTETFF

clone_size: -
v_call: TRBV2
d_call: TRBD1
j_call: TRBJ1-1
cdr3_nt: TGTGCCAGCAGTGCCGGGACAGCGGCTGAAGCTTTCTTT
cdr3_aa: CASSAGTAAEAFF

clone_size: few
v_call: TRBV6-2/TRBV6-3
d_call: -
j_call: TRBJ1-2
cdr3_nt: TGTGCCAGCAGTTTAGACGTCCGTTATGGCTACACCTTC
cdr3_aa: CASSLDVRYGYTF

clone_size: -
v_call: TRBV7-9
d_call: -
j_call: TRBJ2-3
cdr3_nt: TGTGCCAGCAGCTTAGGCGGGGCGAGCACAGATACGCAGTATTTT
cdr3_aa: CASSLGGASTDTQYF

clone_size: few
v_call: TRBV7-3
d_call: TRBD2
j_call: TRBJ2-1
cdr3_nt: TGTGCCAGCAGCGCGGGACTAGCGGGAGGAAGGTTCAATGAGCAGTTCTTC
cdr3_aa: CASSAGLAGGRFNEQFF